The clone carrying this T cell receptor beta chain was seen at least ten times. The V gene end was trimmed by 3 bases and the J gene end by 9 bases; junction bases not matched to a gene: 15. Germline CDR1 DFQATT, CDR2 SNEGSKA (reference sequence). This CDR3 region has 17 residues. Authors' processing steps: Building a distant-metastasis classifier for papillary thyroid cancer drew on CDR3 differences across clinicopathological groups. With MiXCR, TCRdb called clones anew from the PCR reads. The V and J calls were not made by the authors but by TCRdb's processing. Of about 20,000 clones detected, approximately 22% appear once; the ten largest clones hold 10%. Among the patients, none had received any treatment before thyroid surgery. The data are from a study of metastatic and nonmetastatic thyroid tumors. About the research overall: Comparison of repertoires was carried out across blood and tumor or nodule tissue from malignant and benign thyroid patients.

The chain couples TRBV20-1 to TRBJ2-1; TRBD2 matches 12 bases. The source is a male donor with papillary thyroid cancer or a benign thyroid nodule (not recorded which). Some clones in this sample may be carry-over from other donors' samples. Sequencing was performed on tumor tissue. The CDR3 region is CSASFRVGLAGTGEQFF. CDR3 nucleotide sequence: TGCAGTGCTAGTTTCAGGGTAGGACTAGCGGGAACTGGTGAGCAGTTCTTC.